A selection of T cell receptor beta chains follows, all from one sample in a study of coeliac disease. Produced via immunoSEQ multiplex PCR; TCRdb's table is partial and in-frame only. The profile shows thousands of clones, around two thirds of them singletons. Sequenced: lamina propria lymphocytes from the gut. The receptors shown here come from a young man with celiac disease. CDR3s include the opening cysteine and the closing phenylalanine or tryptophan.

>TRBJ2-5|TRBV5-1|13
CASSVGTVETQYF
>TRBJ2-1|TRBV5-4|16
CASSSPTSGGNNEQFF
>TRBJ2-3|TRBV5-1|12
CASRLQEDTQYF
>TRBJ1-1|TRBV7-6|14
CASSLGQEMTEAFF
>TRBJ2-5|TRBV7-9|15
CASSLAGDRGETQYF
>TRBJ2-6|TRBV6-1|15
CASSPFPVGANVLTF
>TRBJ2-3|TRBV10-1|13
CASYTRRGDTQYF
>TRBJ2-3|TRBV27|12
CASRTSTDTQYF
>TRBJ2-2|TRBV6-5|15
CASSYVGGRTGELFF
>TRBJ2-3|TRBV5-1|12
CASSYGSDTQYF
>TRBJ2-7|TRBV7-2|14
CASSWGLAGSEQYF
>TRBJ2-7|TRBV27|13
CASSFSVSYEQYF
>TRBJ2-7|TRBV5-1|15
CASSLGLGQYSEQYF
>TRBJ1-4|TRBV28|15
CASSSGQHLNEKLFF
>TRBJ2-7|TRBV18|14
CASSPGQGAREQYF
>TRBJ2-5|TRBV30|14
CAWSWGRGGETQYF
>TRBJ1-1|TRBV7-3|13
CASSAPPSTKAFF
>TRBJ2-3|TRBV28|15
CASSLQRASTDTQYF
>TRBJ2-1|TRBV6-4|15
CASSENSAGNNEQFF
>TRBJ2-1|TRBV21-1|9
CASSNEQFF
>TRBJ1-5|TRBV19|13
CASLGQGDQPQHF
>TRBJ1-5|TRBV6-5|14
CASSGTGWNQPQHF
>TRBJ2-1|TRBV11-1|15
CASSSMLAHSDEQFF
>TRBJ2-7|TRBV11-2|14
CASSLGHSSYEQYF
>TRBJ2-3|TRBV4-2|16
CASSQRTSGVTDTQYF
>TRBJ2-3|TRBV5-6|15
CASSLLPSTADTQYF
>TRBJ2-3|TRBV6-4|13
CASSVGGTDTQYF
>TRBJ1-2|TRBV5-1|15
CASSLEITGFYGYTF
>TRBJ2-7|TRBV28|15
CASSFSTGGAYEQYF
>TRBJ1-5|TRBV10-3|14
CATTLDRGNQPQHF
>TRBJ1-2|TRBV28|14
CASRERDFQGGYTF
>TRBJ1-5|TRBV14|13
CASSPDGNQPQHF
>TRBJ2-1|TRBV19|16
CASSTRLGTISNEQFF
>TRBJ1-5|TRBV7-2|16
CASSLGGGRRDQPQHF
>TRBJ2-5|TRBV21-1|16
CASSHRQGAKVETQYF
>TRBJ2-1|TRBV9|18
CASSASYTSGGAYNEQFF
>TRBJ2-7|TRBV6-5|14
CASSRQAAWGEQYF
>TRBJ2-1|TRBV6-1|15
CASSEETGGYNEQFF
>TRBJ2-5|TRBV7-8|17
CASSLLYRDSYQETQYF
>TRBJ1-5|TRBV7-3|13
CASSGDANQPQHF
>TRBJ2-7|TRBV7-6|12
CASSLNYYEQYF
>TRBJ1-1|TRBV2|12
CAGDRGYTKAFF
>TRBJ2-1|TRBV14|16
CASSQVRASGHREQFF
>TRBJ1-4|TRBV28|14
CASSFDRADEKLFF
>TRBJ1-5|TRBV30|15
CAWSGGTGGDQPQHF
>TRBJ1-4|TRBV7-8|15
CASSDAGTGSEKLFF